A selection of T cell receptor beta chains follows, all from one sample in a study of shared clonotypes between healthy human individuals. TCRdb's copy holds only in-frame clones and misses some; the assay was immunoSEQ multiplex PCR. The sample carries some 2,000,000 clones, about 95% recorded once. Sequencing input: naive CD8+ T cells sorted from blood. The receptors originated from a man aged 18 to 30 in good health. The conserved cysteine and the conserved F or W are not part of the CDR3 here. A D gene is named only where the DNA matches it firmly.

V: TRBV27
D: NA
J: TRBJ2-7
CDR3: ASSLSKGTNSYEQY

V: TRBV5-6
D: NA
J: TRBJ2-7
CDR3: ASSSTGTGFIEQY

V: TRBV11-2
D: NA
J: TRBJ2-7
CDR3: ASSLEGAGLYEQY

V: TRBV4-3
D: NA
J: TRBJ2-2
CDR3: ASSRYTGQPGELF

V: TRBV7-7
D: NA
J: TRBJ1-1
CDR3: ASSPGVGGGEAF

V: TRBV4-3
D: NA
J: TRBJ1-6
CDR3: ASSQTFGAGSSYNSPLH

V: TRBV4-1
D: TRBD1
J: TRBJ2-5
CDR3: ASSLDQGVHQETQY

V: TRBV7-2
D: NA
J: TRBJ1-6
CDR3: ASSFWPQEGNSPLH

V: TRBV7-9
D: NA
J: TRBJ1-5
CDR3: ASSPTTDSNQPQH

V: TRBV28
D: TRBD1
J: TRBJ1-2
CDR3: ASSFMGQGVYGYT

V: TRBV13
D: NA
J: TRBJ2-7
CDR3: ASSLVVGVEQY

V: TRBV19
D: NA
J: TRBJ1-5
CDR3: ASSIMAGVSNQPQH

V: TRBV4-3
D: TRBD1
J: TRBJ1-1
CDR3: ASSPAGTENTEAF

V: TRBV7-2
D: NA
J: TRBJ1-1
CDR3: ASSLAWSGVPEAF

V: TRBV5-4
D: NA
J: TRBJ1-1
CDR3: ASSTGGTEAF

V: TRBV6-1
D: NA
J: TRBJ1-1
CDR3: ASSAKQGRMSEAF

V: TRBV4-1
D: TRBD1
J: TRBJ2-7
CDR3: ASSPGTGDSYEQY

V: TRBV7-3
D: TRBD1
J: TRBJ2-3
CDR3: ASSSQGASTDTQY

V: TRBV7-9
D: NA
J: TRBJ2-1
CDR3: ARGGLANEQF

V: TRBV27
D: TRBD1
J: TRBJ2-5
CDR3: ASSLGQGTVETQY

V: TRBV7-2
D: NA
J: TRBJ2-4
CDR3: ASSLFHSPGGDIQY

V: TRBV5-4
D: NA
J: TRBJ1-1
CDR3: ASSLEYLGLRTEAF

V: TRBV4-3
D: NA
J: TRBJ1-2
CDR3: ASSQDRETNYGYT

V: TRBV19
D: NA
J: TRBJ2-1
CDR3: ASSIRGEQF

V: TRBV5-1
D: NA
J: TRBJ2-7
CDR3: ASSFLDSTYEQY

V: TRBV6-1
D: NA
J: TRBJ2-3
CDR3: ASSEEGSDTQY

V: TRBV7-2
D: NA
J: TRBJ1-5
CDR3: ASSLGPYSNQPQH

V: TRBV27
D: NA
J: TRBJ2-5
CDR3: ASSSDGVLQTQY

V: TRBV2
D: NA
J: TRBJ1-5
CDR3: ASSEAQGLGPQH

V: TRBV18
D: NA
J: TRBJ2-5
CDR3: ASSPLTTQETQY

V: TRBV6-1
D: TRBD2
J: TRBJ2-1
CDR3: ASSEYTSGNNEQF

V: TRBV4-1
D: NA
J: TRBJ1-1
CDR3: ASSQDRTVNTEAF

V: TRBV5-1
D: NA
J: TRBJ2-7
CDR3: ASSLGTASPSEQY

V: TRBV7-8
D: TRBD1
J: TRBJ1-6
CDR3: ASSLWAGRDRNSPLH

V: TRBV7-9
D: NA
J: TRBJ2-7
CDR3: ASSLVEEGADHEQY

V: TRBV5-8
D: NA
J: TRBJ2-2
CDR3: ASSSRPGNSPGELF

V: TRBV19
D: NA
J: TRBJ2-7
CDR3: ASSSGLTYEQY

V: TRBV7-6
D: NA
J: TRBJ2-7
CDR3: ASSPMGPSYEQY

V: TRBV7-6
D: TRBD1
J: TRBJ1-1
CDR3: ASSRTGGTEAF

V: TRBV14
D: NA
J: TRBJ1-1
CDR3: ASSAQGVWTEAF

V: TRBV5-1
D: TRBD2
J: TRBJ2-2
CDR3: ASSPPGGENTGELF

V: TRBV30
D: NA
J: TRBJ1-2
CDR3: GREGHYGYT

V: TRBV28
D: TRBD1
J: TRBJ2-7
CDR3: ASSFNLGQGIVHEQY

V: TRBV2
D: TRBD1
J: TRBJ2-1
CDR3: ASSGWTGTYNEQF

V: TRBV11-2
D: TRBD1
J: TRBJ2-5
CDR3: ASSLGTGGEETQY

V: TRBV10-1
D: TRBD1
J: TRBJ2-3
CDR3: ASSRTGDTDTQY